A single sample is the source of the 28 T cell receptor beta chains below, sequenced in a study of CD8 T cells in ankylosing spondylitis. TCRdb passed the 5' RACE reads through MiXCR, listing each CDR3 protein once. Here the sample spans 130,000 or so distinct CDR3 sequences, roughly 15% being singletons. Which antigens these TCRs recognize remains unknown. Whole-study findings and limits: About 8 highly homologous variants made up a TCR beta motif, and this motif appeared characteristic of ankylosing spondylitis blood.

The sequencing sample was made of blood, either unsorted or a sorted T cell fraction (not recorded which). These receptors were collected from a male donor with ankylosing spondylitis.

J is TRBJ2-1 and V is TRBV20-1, with TRBD2 matching 10 bases. This CDR3 contains 18 residues. CDR1 and CDR2 (germline): DFQATT, SNEGSKA (reference sequence). V gave up 4 bases and J gave up 0 bases; unmatched junction bases: 12. CDR3 sequence: CSAMGVLAGASSYNEQFF. For the CDR3, the DNA is TGCAGTGCTATGGGGGTTCTAGCGGGAGCCAGCTCCTACAATGAGCAGTTCTTC.

J is TRBJ1-5 and V is TRBV7-9; D is ambiguous. Germline CDR1 SEHNR, CDR2 FQNEAQ (reference sequence). This CDR3 has 11 amino acids. The germline V and J ends were trimmed by 8 bases and 5 bases, with 7 bases remaining between them. CDR3 nucleotide sequence: TGTGCCAGCGGGTCCGATCAGCCCCAGCATTTT. It codes for CASGSDQPQHF.

This clonotype was observed a few times. This chain joins TRBV9 and TRBJ2-1; D is unclear. CDR1 and CDR2 (germline): SGDLS, YYNGEE. Trimming cost V 1 base and J 3 bases, with 5 bases left between them. This CDR3 is 13 amino acids long. CDR3 residues: CASSVYSYNEQFF. CDR3 DNA: TGTGCCAGCAGCGTATACAGCTACAATGAGCAGTTCTTC.

This clonotype was observed a handful of times. The chain carries TRBV4-3 and TRBJ2-1; 9 nucleotides match TRBD2. The trim removed 4 bases at V and 7 bases at J, leaving 2 bases unmatched. Germline CDR1 is LGHNA and CDR2 is YSLEER. The CDR3 spans 13 residues. The CDR3 DNA reads TGCGCCAGCAGCCCTAGCGGGATTAATGAGCAGTTCTTC. This encodes CASSPSGINEQFF.

V gene TRBV12-3 or TRBV12-4 combines with J gene TRBJ2-3; the D gene is possibly TRBD1 (5 bases). V dropped 1 base and J dropped 4 bases, with 12 bases sitting between them. The CDR3 spans 15 residues. Written as DNA, the CDR3 is TGTGCCAGCAGTTTAGGACCAGGGTTAGCAGATACGCAGTATTTT. Its translation is CASSLGPGLADTQYF.

The chain has TRBV27 and TRBJ2-1; D not resolved. The V gene lost 5 bases and the J gene lost 5 bases, with 7 bases spanning the gap. CDR1 is MNHEY and CDR2 is SMNVEV in the germline V gene (reference sequence). CDR3 length equals 12 residues. This chain's CDR3 is CASSDNDNEQFF. DNA of the CDR3: TGTGCCAGCAGTGACAATGACAATGAGCAGTTCTTC.

The chain has TRBV2 and TRBJ2-7, with 12 positions matching TRBD2. The germline gives CDR1 SNHLY, CDR2 FYNNEI. J lost 5 bases, V lost 8 bases, and 13 bases had no gene match. The CDR3 consists of 16 residues. DNA for the CDR3: TGTGCCAGCGGAGATGTGACTAGCGGGAGATCCCACGAGCAGTACTTC. This translates into CASGDVTSGRSHEQYF.

There are many counts of this clonotype. This chain uses TRBV5-1 with TRBJ2-7, with D hard to call. The V gene lost 0 bases and the J gene lost 0 bases, with 13 bases spanning the gap. From germline, CDR1 is SGHRS and CDR2 YFSETQ. The CDR3 loop spans 16 amino acids. The CDR3 coding sequence is TGCGCCAGCAGCTTGGAGGATCCATCAGTCTCCTACGAGCAGTACTTC. It yields the protein CASSLEDPSVSYEQYF.

This clonotype has just a few counts. The chain links TRBV12-3 or TRBV12-4 to TRBJ2-7, with 9 bases that match TRBD2. The CDR3 is made up of 15 amino acids. J gave up 0 bases and V 5 bases, and 5 bases lay outside the gene matches. The CDR3, as DNA: TGTGCCAGCAGTGCTAGCGGGACCCTCTCCTACGAGCAGTACTTC. It yields the protein CASSASGTLSYEQYF.

The V call is TRBV15, the J call TRBJ1-2, with D possibly being TRBD1 (5 bases). The CDR3 spans 15 residues. Trimming removed 3 bases from V and 5 bases from J, with 16 bases in between. Germline CDR1 and CDR2: LNHNV and YYDKDF (reference sequence). The chain's CDR3 is CATSSYPGPQYGYTF. The CDR3 DNA is TGTGCCACCAGCAGCTACCCGGGACCCCAGTATGGCTACACCTTC.

The chain couples TRBV4-1 to TRBJ2-7, with TRBD2 as a possible D gene (5 bases). CDR1 and CDR2 (germline): MGHRA, YSYEKL. The V end was cut by 2 bases, the J end by 4 bases, with 9 bases between. The CDR3 contains 13 residues. CDR3 protein: CASSQLEEYEQYF. The CDR3 bases are TGCGCCAGCAGCCAACTGGAGGAATACGAGCAGTACTTC.

This clonotype was observed a few times. CDR3 sequence: CASSVDSPSVGYGYTF. As DNA, the CDR3 is TGTGCCAGCAGCGTAGATTCACCGTCCGTGGGCTATGGCTACACCTTC. The chain carries TRBV9 and TRBJ1-2; no clear D. The germline V gene encodes CDR1 SGDLS and CDR2 YYNGEE. Trimming left V 0 bases short and J 4 bases short, with 16 bases between. This CDR3 comprises 16 residues.

The chain employs TRBV19 and TRBJ2-5; 11 bases align to TRBD1. The germline V gene encodes CDR1 LNHDA and CDR2 SQIVND (reference sequence). The CDR3 has 17 residues. J lost 1 base, V lost 5 bases, and 9 bases had no gene match. The CDR3 here is CASSPRTGGLRQETQYF. CDR3 in DNA: TGTGCCAGTAGTCCGCGGACAGGGGGCTTACGCCAAGAGACCCAGTACTTC.

The genes are TRBV3-1 and TRBJ2-7; D is possibly TRBD1 (5 bases). This CDR3 spans 14 amino acids. Germline V gene lookup returns CDR1 LGHDT and CDR2 YNNKEL (reference sequence). Trimming pared 0 bases from V and 3 bases from J, leaving 9 bases between. CDR3 in amino acids: CASSQEIRDYEQYF. The CDR3 DNA reads TGTGCCAGCAGCCAAGAGATCAGGGACTACGAGCAGTACTTC.

V and J are TRBV12-3 or TRBV12-4 and TRBJ2-3; D ambiguous. The V end was cut by 3 bases, the J end by 2 bases, with 9 bases between. The CDR3 contains 14 residues. CDR3 DNA sequence: TGTGCCAGCAGTTTGTATTCCCACACAGATACGCAGTATTTT. Protein sequence: CASSLYSHTDTQYF.

This clonotype showed up just a few times. V usage is TRBV7-9 and J usage is TRBJ2-7, with 9 bases aligning to TRBD1. V lost 5 bases and J lost 3; bases outside the gene matches: 8. CDR1 SEHNR and CDR2 FQNEAQ come from the germline V gene (reference sequence). This CDR3 is 15 amino acids long. CDR3 DNA: TGTGCCAGCAGCCCCAGGGACAGGGTCTACTACGAGCAGTACTTC. This encodes CASSPRDRVYYEQYF. The whole variable domain, filled in from reference TRBV7-9 and TRBJ2-7, reads DTGVSQNPRHKITKRGQNVTFRCDPISEHNRLYWYRQTLGQGPEFLTYFQNEAQLEKSRLLSDRFSAERPKGSFSTLEIQRTEQGDSAMYLCASSPRDRVYYEQYFGPGTRLTVT.

The chain recombines TRBV5-1 with TRBJ2-5; perhaps D is TRBD1 or TRBD2 (5 bases each). Looked up from germline, CDR1 is SGHRS and CDR2 is YFSETQ. V shed 0 bases and J shed 5 bases, with 8 bases lying between them. The CDR3 sequence is 13 residues long. The CDR3 DNA is TGCGCCAGCAGCTTGGCAGGGACGGAGACCCAGTACTTC. This encodes CASSLAGTETQYF.

The V call is TRBV5-5, the J call TRBJ2-2; either TRBD1 or TRBD2 may supply D (5 bases each). V lost 5 bases and J 4 bases, leaving 9 bases between the germline ends. Germline loops: CDR1 SGHKS, CDR2 YYEKEE (reference sequence). The CDR3 is made up of 13 amino acids. The CDR3 sequence: CASRWGTTGELFF. The CDR3 nucleotides are TGTGCCAGCAGGTGGGGGACCACCGGGGAGCTGTTTTTT.

This clonotype showed up just a few times. This chain joins TRBV10-3 and TRBJ1-6; D not resolved. V shed 0 bases and J shed 7 bases, with 7 bases lying between them. In germline, CDR1 is ENHRY, CDR2 SYGVKD. This CDR3 contains 14 residues. CDR3 sequence reads: CAISESGGNSPLHF. CDR3 DNA sequence: TGTGCCATCAGTGAGTCGGGAGGGAATTCACCCCTCCACTTT.

V and J are TRBV5-1 and TRBJ1-3; D gene unclear. The V end lost 6 bases, the J end lost 0 bases, and 10 bases lay between the germline ends. CDR1 is SGHRS, CDR2 YFSETQ, per germline. The CDR3 extends over 14 amino acids. The CDR3 coding sequence is TGCGCCAGCACCGACGGAAGCTCTGGAAACACCATATATTTT. This translates into CASTDGSSGNTIYF. Looking up the rest from reference TRBV5-1 and TRBJ1-3 gives the full variable domain: KAGVTQTPRYLIKTRGQQVTLSCSPISGHRSVSWYQQTPGQGLQFLFEYFSETQRNKGNFPGRFSGRQFSNSRSEMNVSTLELGDSALYLCASTDGSSGNTIYFGEGSWLTVV.

There are a few counts of this clonotype. The CDR3 nucleotides are TGTGCCAGCATCACTGGACGGACAGGTTACTACGAGCAGTACTTC. It translates to CASITGRTGYYEQYF. The V call is TRBV9, the J call TRBJ2-7; the match to TRBD1 covers 7 bases. V shed 6 bases, J shed 3 bases, and the junction held 12 bases outside the gene matches. The V gene's germline CDR1 is SGDLS and CDR2 YYNGEE. The CDR3 is 15 amino acids.

The rearrangement links TRBV4-1 to TRBJ2-7; 13 bases align to TRBD2. The germline V gene encodes CDR1 MGHRA and CDR2 YSYEKL. The ends lost 4 bases at V and 0 bases at J; junction bases unmatched: 6. The CDR3 has 17 residues. The CDR3 nucleotides are TGCGCCAGCAGCCTAGGACTAGCGGGAGACCCCTCCTACGAGCAGTACTTC. This gives the protein CASSLGLAGDPSYEQYF.

This sequence joins TRBV4-1 and TRBJ1-1, with D tentatively TRBD1 (5 bases). Between the trimmed V and J ends, which lost 4 bases and 1 base, there was a span of 7 bases. This CDR3 is 13 amino acids long. CDR1 MGHRA and CDR2 YSYEKL come from the germline V gene. CDR3 in DNA: TGCGCCAGCAGCCTCAGGGCGAACACTGAAGCTTTCTTT. Amino acids: CASSLRANTEAFF.

For the CDR3, the DNA is TGCGCCAGCAGCTTGAATTTGAGGTCCTACGAGCAGTACTTC. Translated, it gives CASSLNLRSYEQYF. V and J are TRBV5-1 and TRBJ2-7, with D uncertain. The CDR3 totals 14 residues. Per the germline V gene, CDR1 is SGHRS and CDR2 is YFSETQ. Deletions cut 1 base from V and 1 base from J, with 9 bases between.

The rearrangement uses TRBV21-1 and TRBJ2-1; the table's D gene call, TRBD2, was not cross checked with the DNA. TRBV21-1 corresponds to a pseudogene. CDR3 length equals 21 residues. CDR3: CASSRSMWLVWREGYGSEQFF. As DNA, the CDR3 is TGTGCCAGCAGCCGATCCATGTGGCTCGTTTGGCGGGAGGGCTACGGGAGTGAGCAGTTCTTC.

This clonotype was seen only a few times. This rearrangement joins TRBV14 to TRBJ2-1; no reliable D call. V lost 1 base and J lost 7, with 8 bases in between. Germline V lookup: CDR1 SGHDN, CDR2 FVKESK. The CDR3 length is 13 residues. This chain's CDR3 is CASSQVRWNEQFF. DNA of the CDR3: TGTGCCAGCAGCCAAGTACGGTGGAATGAGCAGTTCTTC.

V is TRBV6-5 and J is TRBJ2-1; 7 bases are shared with TRBD2. The germline V gene has CDR1 MNHEY and CDR2 SVGAGI. The trim removed 6 bases at V and 0 bases at J, leaving 14 bases unmatched. The CDR3 extends over 18 amino acids. The CDR3: CASSYRPVAGVSYNEQFF. The CDR3 coding sequence is TGTGCCAGCAGCTACAGACCCGTTGCGGGGGTCTCCTACAATGAGCAGTTCTTC.

There are a few counts of this clonotype. The chain joins TRBV28 to TRBJ2-3, with D unclear. CDR3 size: 17 residues. Germline CDR1 MDHEN, CDR2 SYDVKM. V was clipped by 2 bases and J by 2 bases, with 17 bases between them. The CDR3: CASSLPHDRVNTDTQYF. Written as DNA, the CDR3 is TGTGCCAGCAGTTTACCCCATGACCGCGTCAACACAGATACGCAGTATTTT.